This TCR beta chain was identified during a study of blood T cell repertoires in COVID-19. About the study: The United States, Italy and Spain provided the acute and convalescent COVID-19 samples. Sources were T cells, B-cell-depleted T cells, or PBMCs; the material itself was cDNA or gDNA.

Per the study methods: Reference gene primers were amplified, and this amplification served to estimate nucleated cell counts. Assay: immunoSEQ multiplex PCR; the TCRdb copy retains only in-frame clones and omits some. For V, J and clone size, that table is used; D and trimming come from the DNA. This sample has just under 90,000 clones, with more than 70% found just once. The CDR3 loop spans 16 amino acids. Trimming shortened V by 1 base and J by 0 bases, and 10 bases separated the two germline ends. Germline loops: CDR1 LGHNA, CDR2 YNFKEQ. This clonotype was obtained from a man in his 60s with acute or convalescent COVID-19. The specimen was peripheral blood. The chain carries TRBV4-2 and TRBJ1-3; D gene unclear. The CDR3 here is CASSQVGRNSGNTIYF. DNA for the CDR3: TGTGCCAGCAGCCAAGTTGGCAGAAACTCTGGAAACACCATATATTTT.